The source of this T cell receptor (beta chain) is a study of cytomegalovirus exposure and HLA in healthy donors. Findings of the study overall: In a later analysis, an Asian-associated ancestry cluster reportedly showed fewer N-insertions than the roughly 730-donor mean.

The CDR3 consists of 15 residues. Germline lookup yields CDR1 MNHNS and CDR2 SASEGT. Trimming took 3 bases from V and 4 from J; bases not matched to a gene: 3. This clone was observed once. The antigen remains undetermined. Researchers ran the PCR with 60 Vbeta and 13 Jbeta primers. Here immunoSEQ multiplex PCR was the method, and the copy in TCRdb shows in-frame clones only, minus some. The sample lists tens of thousands of clones; around 80% were seen once. V gene TRBV6-1 combines with J gene TRBJ1-6; TRBD1 agrees at 7 bases. Sequencing was carried out using PBMCs. This sequence was found in a male donor in good health and CMV-seronegative. CDR3 loop: CASSEGQTYNSPLHF. CDR3 nucleotides: TGTGCCAGCAGTGAGGGACAGACTTATAATTCACCCCTCCACTTT.